This T cell receptor beta chain was obtained from a study of T-cell reconstitution after alpha-beta-depleted transplantation in children. Overall study results and limits: Counts and diversity of T cells one year after transplant came mostly from newly produced T cells.

This clonotype has at least ten counts. Its target is not known. Unique molecular identifiers were built into the TCRbeta library. TCRdb itself ran the PCR reads through MiXCR, one entry per CDR3 protein. The sample contains 440,000 or so distinct CDR3 sequences, 43% of which appear only once. With 2 bases clipped from V and 2 bases from J, the junction kept 5 bases outside the gene matches. Germline V lookup: CDR1 MGHRA, CDR2 YSYEKL. The CDR3 consists of 16 residues. The sequencing used PBMCs, collected before TCRalphabeta/CD19-depleted stem cell transplant. This receptor was identified in a girl aged 2-15 years with aplastic anemia, due to receive a stem cell transplant. The chain couples TRBV4-1 to TRBJ2-3; 9 bases line up with TRBD1. The CDR3 loop is CASSQRQGGLTDTQYF. The CDR3 region has the DNA TGCGCCAGCAGCCAAAGACAGGGGGGCCTCACAGATACGCAGTATTTT.